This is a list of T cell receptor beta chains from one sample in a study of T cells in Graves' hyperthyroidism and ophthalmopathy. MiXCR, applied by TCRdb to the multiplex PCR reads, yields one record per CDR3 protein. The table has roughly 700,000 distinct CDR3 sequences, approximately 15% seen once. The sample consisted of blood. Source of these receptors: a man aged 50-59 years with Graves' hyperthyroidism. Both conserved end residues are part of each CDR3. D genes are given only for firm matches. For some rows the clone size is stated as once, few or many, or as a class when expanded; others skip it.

DNA: TGTGCCAGCAGCGAGGGACGGGTCTCTGGGGCCAACGTCCTGACTTTC
CDR3: CASSEGRVSGANVLTF
V: TRBV2
size: many
D: .
J: TRBJ2-6

DNA: TGCGCCAGCAGCCAAGGGGGAAGGTCAGGGGCTCGGGGTAGCAATCAGCCCCAGCATTTT
CDR3: CASSQGGRSGARGSNQPQHF
V: TRBV4-3
size: .
D: .
J: TRBJ1-5

DNA: TGTGCCATCAGTGCTTACAGGGTATCTAATGAAAAACTGTTTTTT
CDR3: CAISAYRVSNEKLFF
V: TRBV10-3
size: few
D: .
J: TRBJ1-4

DNA: TGTGCCAGCAGCCCTGGTGGGAACACTGAAGCTTTCTTT
CDR3: CASSPGGNTEAFF
V: TRBV18
size: many
D: .
J: TRBJ1-1

DNA: TGTGCCAGCAGTTTGACAGGGGAATTGAGGGTCTATGGCTACACCTTC
CDR3: CASSLTGELRVYGYTF
V: TRBV28
size: few
D: TRBD1
J: TRBJ1-2

DNA: TGCAGTGCTCCGATTGCGGGCTGGAACACTGAAGCTTTCTTT
CDR3: CSAPIAGWNTEAFF
V: TRBV20-1
size: .
D: .
J: TRBJ1-1

DNA: TGTGCCAGCAGTTCCCGGGACAGGGGGTTGGGTGGTGAAGCTTTCTTT
CDR3: CASSSRDRGLGGEAFF
V: TRBV28
size: .
D: TRBD1
J: TRBJ1-1

DNA: TGTGCCATCACGGGGACTACCAACACCGGGGAGCTGTTTTTT
CDR3: CAITGTTNTGELFF
V: TRBV10-3
size: many
D: TRBD2
J: TRBJ2-2

DNA: TGTGCCAGCAGCCCCGGGACTAGCGGGAGTAAGCAGTACTTC
CDR3: CASSPGTSGSKQYF
V: TRBV7-9
size: many
D: TRBD2
J: TRBJ2-7

DNA: TGTGCCACCCGGACAGGTTTTACTGGCTACACCTTC
CDR3: CATRTGFTGYTF
V: TRBV19
size: .
D: TRBD1
J: TRBJ1-2

DNA: TGTGCCAGCAGTTACCGACGAAGAAGGACAGGGACATACGAGCAGTACTTC
CDR3: CASSYRRRRTGTYEQYF
V: TRBV6-2/TRBV6-3
size: many
D: TRBD1
J: TRBJ2-7

DNA: TGCGCCAGCAGCTTGGGCGGGGACCCTGAAGCTTTCTTT
CDR3: CASSLGGDPEAFF
V: TRBV5-1
size: .
D: .
J: TRBJ1-1

DNA: TGTGCCAGCACCCTAGAGGGGAGGGAGACCCAGTACTTC
CDR3: CASTLEGRETQYF
V: TRBV11-2
size: many
D: .
J: TRBJ2-5

DNA: TGTGCCAGCAGCCCCCGGAGAAGCTTTGGAGGGAGTTCCTACGAGCAGTACTTC
CDR3: CASSPRRSFGGSSYEQYF
V: TRBV7-2
size: few
D: .
J: TRBJ2-7

DNA: TGTGCCAGCAGTTCAACCGGGACAGCAAATTATAATTCACCCCTCCACTTT
CDR3: CASSSTGTANYNSPLHF
V: TRBV27
size: many
D: TRBD1
J: TRBJ1-6

DNA: TGTGCCAGCAGCGGTCAAACAGGTCAAGAGACCCAGTACTTC
CDR3: CASSGQTGQETQYF
V: TRBV2
size: many
D: .
J: TRBJ2-5

DNA: TGTGCCAGCAGCGTAGAAGGTCTAGCGGCCTCCTACAATGAGCAGTTCTTC
CDR3: CASSVEGLAASYNEQFF
V: TRBV9
size: .
D: TRBD2
J: TRBJ2-1

DNA: TGCGCCAGCAGTGAGTCGATTACCGGGGATGAAAAACTGTTTTTT
CDR3: CASSESITGDEKLFF
V: TRBV10-1
size: many
D: .
J: TRBJ1-4

DNA: TGTGCCAGCAGCTTGGCAGTTAGCGGGGGCACAGATACGCAGTATTTT
CDR3: CASSLAVSGGTDTQYF
V: TRBV5-6
size: many
D: TRBD2
J: TRBJ2-3

DNA: TGTGCCAGCAGCTACTGGGGGCAGCTCCCTTCCTCCTACGAGCAGTACTTC
CDR3: CASSYWGQLPSSYEQYF
V: TRBV5-5
size: few
D: .
J: TRBJ2-7

DNA: TGTGCCTGGAGTGTATGGGCCGGGGGCAATCAGCCCCAGCATTTT
CDR3: CAWSVWAGGNQPQHF
V: TRBV30
size: .
D: .
J: TRBJ1-5

DNA: TGTCCCAGCAGTTTGACAGGGGGCACTGAAGCTTTCTTT
CDR3: CPSSLTGGTEAFF
V: TRBV27
size: .
D: TRBD1
J: TRBJ1-1

DNA: TGTGCCAGCAGTCCGTATTCTGGGGGAGCTACAGATACGCAGTATTTT
CDR3: CASSPYSGGATDTQYF
V: TRBV6-1
size: many
D: .
J: TRBJ2-3